The clone carrying this T cell receptor (beta chain) was counted a single time. Noted treatment: preoperative locoregional IRX-2 cytokine immunotherapy. Patients received preoperative, locoregional IRX-2 cytokine immunotherapy in a phase Ib study. The method was immunoSEQ multiplex PCR; TCRdb's version includes in-frame clones alone and lacks a portion of them. The table shows roughly 30,000 clones, with over 75% occurring only once. This entry comes from a study of preoperative IRX-2 immunotherapy in early breast cancer. The sequence was collected from a human donor with breast cancer. Sample collection occurred from a patient treated with IRX-2 immunotherapy.

The CDR3 sequence: CAISEAGPDTQYF. The CDR3 DNA sequence: TGTGCCATCAGTGAGGCGGGCCCAGATACGCAGTATTTT. The rearrangement joins TRBV10-3 to TRBJ2-3; tentatively, D is TRBD2 (5 bases). The CDR3 loop spans 13 amino acids. The germline V gene encodes CDR1 ENHRY and CDR2 SYGVKD. The ends were cut back, 2 bases at V and 4 bases at J, with 7 bases in the middle.